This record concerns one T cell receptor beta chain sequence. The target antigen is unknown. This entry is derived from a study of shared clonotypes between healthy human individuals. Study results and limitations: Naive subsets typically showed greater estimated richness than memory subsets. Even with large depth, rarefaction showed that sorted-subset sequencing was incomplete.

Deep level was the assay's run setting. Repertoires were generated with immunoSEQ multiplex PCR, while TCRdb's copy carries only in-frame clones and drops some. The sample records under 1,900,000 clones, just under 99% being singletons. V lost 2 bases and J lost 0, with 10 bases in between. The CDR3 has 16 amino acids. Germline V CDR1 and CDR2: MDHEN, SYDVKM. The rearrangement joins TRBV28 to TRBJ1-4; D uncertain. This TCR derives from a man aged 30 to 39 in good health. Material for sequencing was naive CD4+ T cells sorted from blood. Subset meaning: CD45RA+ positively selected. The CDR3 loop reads CASSLTGDATNEKLFF. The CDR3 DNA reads TGTGCCAGCAGTTTAACTGGAGACGCAACTAATGAAAAACTGTTTTTT.